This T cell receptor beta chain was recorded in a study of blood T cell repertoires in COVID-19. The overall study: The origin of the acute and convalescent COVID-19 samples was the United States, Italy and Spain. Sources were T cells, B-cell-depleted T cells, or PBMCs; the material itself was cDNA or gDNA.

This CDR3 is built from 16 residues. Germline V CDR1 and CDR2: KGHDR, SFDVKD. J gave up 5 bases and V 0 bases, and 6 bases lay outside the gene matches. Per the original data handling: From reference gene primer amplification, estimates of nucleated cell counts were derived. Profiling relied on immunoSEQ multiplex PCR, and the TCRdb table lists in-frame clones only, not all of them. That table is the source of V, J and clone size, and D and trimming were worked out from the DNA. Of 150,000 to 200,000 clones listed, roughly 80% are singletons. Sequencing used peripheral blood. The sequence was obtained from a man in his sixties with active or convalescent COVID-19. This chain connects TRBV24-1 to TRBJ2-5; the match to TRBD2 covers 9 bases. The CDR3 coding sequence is TGTGCCACCAGTGATTTGCGGCGGGAGGGTCGGGAGACCCAGTACTTC. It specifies CATSDLRREGRETQYF.